A selection of T cell receptor beta chains follows, all from one sample in a study of control samples from healthy donors and cancer patients. The assay was immunoSEQ multiplex PCR, and TCRdb's table has in-frame clones only and misses some. The sample gives about 410,000 clones, around 90% of which show up once; around 6.8% is in the top ten. Sequencing input: PBMCs. These receptors all come from a man aged 35-49 years with head and neck cancer. The conserved cysteine and the conserved F or W are not part of the CDR3 here.

>TRBJ2-3|11|TRBV7-9
ASSPPGGDTQY
>TRBJ2-7|11|TRBV11-2
ASMLAGGREQY
>TRBJ1-2|11|TRBV30
AWISGRAYGYT
>TRBJ2-1|12|TRBV25-1
ASSALRQGNEQF
>TRBJ2-1|14|TRBV11-2
ASSLVAGARDNEQF
>TRBJ2-2|14|TRBV9
ASSPSGGKGAGELF
>TRBJ2-5|12|TRBV7-9
ASSSITEWETQY
>TRBJ2-2|14|TRBV5-1
ASSSDPISSAGELF
>TRBJ1-5|12|TRBV27
ASSPGTAHEPQH
>TRBJ1-1|12|TRBV15
ATTSAGTNTEAF
>TRBJ2-2|14|TRBV7-3
ASSSGLAGAGGELF
>TRBJ2-3|10|TRBV27
ATIGSTDTQY
>TRBJ1-1|12|TRBV9
ASSVADSYTEAF
>TRBJ2-6|18|TRBV30
AWSVFQGDLLNSGANVLT
>TRBJ2-1|13|TRBV19
ASSILAGGNNEQF
>TRBJ2-3|11|TRBV6-5
ASSYIRSDTQY
>TRBJ2-3|15|TRBV14
ASSQAAGGWSSDTQY
>TRBJ1-6|13|TRBV28
ASSPPGRSNSPLH